What follows is one T cell receptor (beta chain) and its context. This clonotype was found many times. Its antigen target is currently unknown. Base qualities are not recorded, but no much larger clone differs from it by a single base. Expansion of CD8+CD57+ cells had been shown by flow cytometry in the patients chosen for sequencing. Severe acquired aplastic anemia was diagnosed in all patients according to International Study of Aplastic Anemia and Agranulocytosis and Camitta criteria. No therapy had been received by the patients at the time of blood sampling. In this study, sorted CD4+ and CD8+ T cells from the blood of healthy subjects and of severe aplastic anemia patients had their TCR repertoires deep-sequenced. Patients were enrolled in the USA under clinicaltrials.gov protocols 00001620, 01623167, 00001397, 00071045, 00081523 and 00961064. Ficoll-Paque density gradient centrifugation was used to isolate peripheral blood mononuclear cells. Before DNA was extracted, CD4+ and CD8+ T cells were sorted using either FACS or magnetic beads.

This entry comes from a study of CD8+CD57+ T cells in acquired aplastic anemia (dated by TCRdb to between 2018 and 2020). As for the study more broadly: On average, sorted CD4+ and CD8+ cells yielded 3 to 4 ug of extracted DNA, with a range of roughly 0.17 to 27.4 ug. CD8+CD57+ expansion was defined as a frequency above the mean frequency observed in healthy subjects.

TCR beta VDJ combination and CDR3 sequence profiling used genomic DNA as the template. TCR repertoire sequencing was run on an Illumina HiSeq 2000. Regarding the original processing steps: TRBV/TRBJ rearrangement plots, CDR3 size and DJ length profiles, and Simpson's diversity index were used to assess repertoires. Whichever DNA sequence was most abundant in the deep sequencing data was defined as the immunodominant clone. CDR3 amino acid sequences were checked for sharing between subjects and were compared against published repertoires and the VDJdb database. The public reads were reprocessed in TCRdb via fastp at Q25 and MiXCR, keeping in-frame beta chains. All rows with the same CDR3 protein become a single entry with the most common DNA and genes. Clone size and V and J calls follow TCRdb, not the original study. The sample table contains over 250,000 distinct CDR3 sequences; only one count was recorded for about 50% of them. 1% to 1.5% of the sample is held by the ten biggest clonotypes.

From the cysteine through the phenylalanine, the CDR3 covers 13 amino acids. The DNA shown is the 39-base CDR3, in frame from base 1. V is clipped by 3 bases and J by 5 bases, and the sequence between their germline boundaries is 14 bases long. The germline V gene encodes CDR1 DFQATT and CDR2 SNEGSKA (reference sequence). Here is what the overall study found, with its caveats: Nearly 30 CD8+ CDR3 sequences were found in both patients and controls but appeared to be highly expressed in patients and within the immunodominant clones of the patients. Between patients and healthy controls, no significant difference in CD8+ Simpson's diversity was found (P=0.060).

The sequence joins TRBV20-1 to TRBJ2-7; the D gene remains uncertain. The sample comprised sorted CD4+, CD8+, or CD8+CD57+ T cells (not recorded which) from PBMCs. The receptor's source is a human donor with aplastic anemia. The sequence in DNA is TGCAGTGCTAGGGACCCCCCCCTCGACGAGCAGTACTTC. Translated, this is CSARDPPLDEQYF.